This passage covers 3 T cell receptor beta chains from one sample sequenced in a study of regulatory T cells in long-lasting Graves disease (dated by TCRdb to the early 2020s). Libraries were built with multiplex PCR. Sequenced using an Illumina HiSeq 4000. iRepertoire HTBI primers and Arm-PCR amplification of CDR3 regions were used to construct TCR beta libraries. Starting from the raw public reads, TCRdb applied fastp trimming at Q25, assembled clones with MiXCR and retained in-frame beta chains. Each CDR3 protein gets just one entry, which takes the most common genes and DNA from the rows behind it. The sample table contains roughly 420,000 distinct CDR3 sequences; only one count was recorded for around 17% of them. About 11% of the sample goes to the ten largest clones. Interpreted using the paper, the time point label stands for: newly diagnosed GD, antithyroid drugs for less than 3 months. RNA was extracted from PBMCs in TRIzol for both TCR sequencing and RNA sequencing.

These records were also assigned to another study, of T cells in Graves' hyperthyroidism and ophthalmopathy.

The specimen was peripheral blood mononuclear cells (PBMCs), collected at new diagnosis, from a patient treated with antithyroid drugs. These receptors came from a woman between 25 and 40 years old with Graves disease. Donor details come from another sample of the same person, matched by shared clones.

The V and J genes are TRBV9 and TRBJ1-3, with D possibly matching TRBD1 (5 bases). V was shortened by 4 bases and J by 4 bases, with 12 bases between the two germline ends. The CDR3 is 14 amino acids. From germline, CDR1 is SGDLS and CDR2 YYNGEE. CDR3 loop: CASSHRDGGNTIYF. In DNA form, the CDR3 reads TGTGCCAGCAGCCACCGGGACGGGGGAAACACCATATATTTT.

The chain is built from TRBV29-1 and TRBJ2-1; TRBD1 matches 9 bases. This CDR3 contains 16 residues. The germline V gene has CDR1 SQVTM and CDR2 ANQGSEA. J lost 9 bases, V lost 2 bases, and 14 bases had no gene match. CDR3: CSVEFWTGQGGIEQFF. The CDR3 bases are TGCAGCGTTGAATTTTGGACGGGACAGGGAGGGATTGAGCAGTTCTTC.

This clonotype came up many times. The chain has TRBV19 and TRBJ2-7; 8 positions match TRBD1. This CDR3 contains 14 residues. The germline gives CDR1 LNHDA, CDR2 SQIVND (reference sequence). V shed 6 bases, J shed 4 bases, and the junction held 8 bases outside the gene matches. The CDR3 sequence is CASSTVDRDYEQYF. The DNA of the CDR3 is TGTGCCAGTAGCACGGTGGACAGGGATTACGAGCAGTACTTC. The whole variable domain, remainder taken from reference TRBV19 and TRBJ2-7, is DGGITQSPKYLFRKEGQNVTLSCEQNLNHDAMYWYRQDPGQGLRLIYYSQIVNDFQKGDIAEGYSVSREKKESFPLTVTSAQKNPTAFYLCASSTVDRDYEQYFGPGTRLTVT.